The clone carrying this TCR beta chain was observed at least ten times. Using its own MiXCR run on the RT-PCR reads, TCRdb lists one record per CDR3 protein. This sample has 500,000 to 600,000 distinct CDR3 sequences, with approximately 10% found just once. These data are taken from a study of response to subunit inactivated influenza vaccine. Trimming stripped 8 bases from V and 1 base from J, with 15 bases between. The CDR3 is 15 residues long. Germline CDR1 reads WNHNN; CDR2 reads SYGVQD (reference sequence). These data also formed part of another study, on T cells expressing NK-cell markers. That publication notes: As the method of synthesis, 5'RACE template switching with UMIs yielded TCR beta cDNA. Topping the CD3+CD56-NKG2C+ fraction as well were these clonotypes, in several donors.

The rearrangement links TRBV10-1 to TRBJ1-5, with TRBD1 as a possible D gene (6 bases). This clonotype was sampled from a man aged 50 to 59 who received an inactivated influenza vaccine. The sample consisted of PBMCs from blood, taken on the day of vaccination. This chain's CDR3 is CASVKLGQSNQPQHF. Written as DNA, the CDR3 is TGCGCCAGCGTTAAACTTGGACAGAGCAATCAGCCCCAGCATTTT.